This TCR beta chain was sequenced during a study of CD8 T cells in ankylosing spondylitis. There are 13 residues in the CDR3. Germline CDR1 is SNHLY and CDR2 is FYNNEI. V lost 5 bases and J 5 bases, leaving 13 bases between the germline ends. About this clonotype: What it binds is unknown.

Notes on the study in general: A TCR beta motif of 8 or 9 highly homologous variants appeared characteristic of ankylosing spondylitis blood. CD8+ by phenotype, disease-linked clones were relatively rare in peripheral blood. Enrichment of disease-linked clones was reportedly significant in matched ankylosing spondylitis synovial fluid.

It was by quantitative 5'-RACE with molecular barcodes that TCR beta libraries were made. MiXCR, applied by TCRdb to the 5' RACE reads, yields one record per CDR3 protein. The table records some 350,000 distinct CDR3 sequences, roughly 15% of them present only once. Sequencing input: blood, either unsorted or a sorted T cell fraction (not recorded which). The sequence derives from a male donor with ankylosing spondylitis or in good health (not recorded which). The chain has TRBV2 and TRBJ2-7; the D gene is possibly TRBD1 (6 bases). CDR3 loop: CASSSLDSNEQYF. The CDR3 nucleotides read TGTGCCAGCAGTAGTTTGGACAGTAACGAGCAGTACTTC.